The 16 T cell receptor beta chains below come from one sample, sequenced in a study of STAT3 mutations in large granular lymphocyte leukemia. Whole-study findings and limits: In T-cell large granular lymphocyte leukemia, about half of patients showed multiple immunodominant subclonotypes.

Which antigens these TCRs recognize remains unknown. Some clones are missing from TCRdb's copy, which holds only in-frame ones; the method was immunoSEQ multiplex PCR. The data contain around 5,400 clones, about 94% of them seen just once; the ten biggest clones take up 33%. The sample was peripheral blood mononuclear cells. These receptor sequences come from a man aged 60 to 69 with T-cell large granular lymphocyte leukemia. Some clones in this sample may be carry-over from other donors' samples.

This chain uses TRBV30 with TRBJ1-1, with D perhaps matching TRBD1 (5 bases). Trimming took off 4 bases at V and 2 bases at J, with 23 bases between the two ends. This CDR3 contains 17 residues. Germline values: CDR1 GTSNPN, CDR2 SVGIG (reference sequence). CDR3 residues: CAWITWVGESPNTEAFF. CDR3 DNA: TGTGCCTGGATTACGTGGGTAGGGGAATCTCCCAACACTGAAGCTTTCTTT. Combining the CDR3 with reference TRBV30 and TRBJ1-1 gives the whole variable domain SQTIHQWPATLVQPVGSPLSLECTVEGTSNPNLYWYRQAAGRGLQLLFYSVGIGQISSEVPQNLSASRPQDRQFILSSKKLLLSDSGFYLCAWITWVGESPNTEAFFGQGTRLTVV.

The chain recombines TRBV29-1 with TRBJ2-3; TRBD2 agrees at 10 bases. Germline loops: CDR1 SQVTM, CDR2 ANQGSEA. The CDR3 spans 14 residues. V was pared by 4 bases and J by 4 bases, with 5 bases of the junction left unmatched. The CDR3 sequence: CSVVLAGVADTQYF. The CDR3 nucleotides read TGCAGCGTTGTGCTAGCGGGAGTGGCAGATACGCAGTATTTT.

This chain joins TRBV19 and TRBJ2-1; 15 nucleotides match TRBD2. This CDR3 is built from 22 residues. The V and J ends lost 8 bases and 1 base, in that order; junction bases with no gene match: 21. CDR1 and CDR2 from the germline V gene are LNHDA and SQIVND (reference sequence). DNA for the CDR3: TGTGCCAGTCGATACCGGCCTCACGGGACTAGCGGGAGGTCTGGATCCTACAATGAGCAGTTCTTC. Translating gives CASRYRPHGTSGRSGSYNEQFF.

V gene TRBV30 combines with J gene TRBJ2-5; D not certain. Germline V gene lookup returns CDR1 GTSNPN and CDR2 SVGIG (reference sequence). Trimming took off 3 bases at V and 4 bases at J, with 6 bases between the two ends. This CDR3 spans 11 amino acids. CDR3 loop: CAWRSGETQYF. The CDR3 bases are TGTGCCTGGAGGTCGGGAGAGACCCAGTACTTC.

The chain employs TRBV5-1 and TRBJ2-7; no firm D call. The CDR3 is made up of 12 amino acids. CDR1 is SGHRS, CDR2 YFSETQ, per germline. Trimming took off 0 bases at V and 5 bases at J, with 6 bases between the two ends. The CDR3 DNA follows: TGCGCCAGCAGCTTGGTACAGAACGAGCAGTACTTC. Translating it yields CASSLVQNEQYF.

The chain combines TRBV28 with TRBJ2-1, with TRBD2 identical over 10 bases. Trimming cost V 6 bases and J 5 bases; bases outside gene matches: 7. Germline loops: CDR1 MDHEN, CDR2 SYDVKM. The CDR3 totals 15 residues. The chain's CDR3 is CASSRRAGGDNEQFF. CDR3 DNA: TGTGCCAGCAGCCGAAGAGCGGGAGGGGACAATGAGCAGTTCTTC.

V gene TRBV19 combines with J gene TRBJ2-5; a possible D gene is TRBD1 (5 bases). CDR3 length: 16 amino acids. Germline CDR1 and CDR2: LNHDA and SQIVND (reference sequence). V lost 3 bases and J 2 bases, leaving 16 bases between the germline ends. The CDR3 DNA is TGTGCCAGTAGTATGGTGATTGCCCAGGGACAAGAGACCCAGTACTTC. It yields the protein CASSMVIAQGQETQYF. The full variable domain, with the rest looked up from reference TRBV19 and TRBJ2-5, is DGGITQSPKYLFRKEGQNVTLSCEQNLNHDAMYWYRQDPGQGLRLIYYSQIVNDFQKGDIAEGYSVSREKKESFPLTVTSAQKNPTAFYLCASSMVIAQGQETQYFGPGTRLLVL.

The chain uses TRBV4-1 and TRBJ2-1; 10 positions match TRBD2. The CDR3 contains 13 residues. The germline V gene encodes CDR1 MGHRA and CDR2 YSYEKL. CDR3 protein: CAVSGRSLNEQFF. In DNA form, the CDR3 reads TGCGCTGTTAGCGGGAGGTCGCTCAATGAGCAGTTCTTC.

This clone was observed a single time. This chain joins TRBV13 and TRBJ1-1; TRBD1 agrees at 9 bases. Germline V gene data show CDR1 as PRHDT and CDR2 as FYEKMQ (reference sequence). J was trimmed by 2 bases and V by 0 bases; bases with no gene match: 10. CDR3 length equals 18 residues. The CDR3 loop is CASSLGIRPGQGNTEAFF. CDR3 coding DNA: TGTGCCAGCAGCTTAGGAATCCGACCGGGACAGGGAAACACTGAAGCTTTCTTT.

Written as DNA, the CDR3 is TGTGCTAGTGGTTTGTCTGGGGCCAACGTCCTGACTTTC. It is translated as CASGLSGANVLTF. The chain uses TRBV12-5 and TRBJ2-6; no definite D call. The CDR3 consists of 13 residues. Germline values: CDR1 LGHNT, CDR2 FRNRAP. The V gene lost 2 bases and the J gene lost 1 base, with 0 bases spanning the gap.

The DNA of the CDR3 is TGTGCCTTCAAATCTAGCGGGAACACAGATACGCAGTATTTT. Encoded protein: CAFKSSGNTDTQYF. The chain has TRBV30 and TRBJ2-3; 9 nucleotides agree with TRBD2. The CDR3 has 14 amino acids. V lost 7 bases, J lost 2 bases, and 7 bases stayed unmatched. Germline CDR1 reads GTSNPN; CDR2 reads SVGIG (reference sequence).

The rearrangement links TRBV28 to TRBJ2-2, with 7 bases aligning to TRBD2. Per the germline V gene, CDR1 is MDHEN and CDR2 is SYDVKM. The CDR3 length is 16 residues. J was trimmed by 2 bases and V by 9 bases; bases with no gene match: 12. The CDR3 region is CASTQAGLSNTGELFF. The CDR3 nucleotides are TGTGCCAGTACACAAGCGGGACTCTCAAACACCGGGGAGCTGTTTTTT. Supplemented by reference TRBV28 and TRBJ2-2, the full variable domain reads DVKVTQSSRYLVKRTGEKVFLECVQDMDHENMFWYRQDPGLGLRLIYFSYDVKMKEKGDIPEGYSVSREKKERFSLILESASTNQTSMYLCASTQAGLSNTGELFFGEGSRLTVL.

The chain has TRBV6-1 and TRBJ2-7; TRBD1 agrees at 7 bases. Unmatched junction bases numbered 11, after V lost 9 bases and J lost 6 bases. From germline, CDR1 is MNHNS and CDR2 SASEGT. The CDR3 consists of 13 residues. CDR3 nucleotides: TGTGCCAGTGGGACAGATCAGCCCTCCGAGCAGTACTTC. It yields the protein CASGTDQPSEQYF.

This clone was seen once. The chain recombines TRBV30 with TRBJ2-2, with D perhaps assigned TRBD1 or TRBD2 (5 bases each). Germline CDR1 GTSNPN, CDR2 SVGIG (reference sequence). The CDR3 has 15 residues. V gave up 3 bases and J gave up 1 base, with 12 bases separating them. The CDR3 protein is CAWRPPRGNTGELFF. CDR3 in DNA: TGTGCCTGGAGGCCCCCGAGGGGGAACACCGGGGAGCTGTTTTTT.

The V and J genes are TRBV18 and TRBJ2-7; a weak D match, TRBD2 (6 bases). Trimming removed 5 bases at V and 3 bases at J, with 11 bases between. This CDR3 spans 13 amino acids. Germline V CDR1 and CDR2: KGHSH, LQKENI. The CDR3 loop is CASSGDSFYEQYF. The CDR3 DNA is TGTGCCAGCTCAGGGGACTCCTTCTACGAGCAGTACTTC.

V is TRBV29-1 and J is TRBJ2-3, with D possibly being TRBD2 (6 bases). The CDR3 is 11 amino acids. The V and J ends lost 3 bases and 8 bases respectively, with 9 bases between them. Germline V CDR1 and CDR2: SQVTM, ANQGSEA. This chain's CDR3 is CSVDWGGTQYF. The CDR3 DNA follows: TGCAGCGTTGACTGGGGAGGTACGCAGTATTTT.